The clone carrying this TCR beta chain was counted a single time. This entry comes from a study of blood T cell repertoires in COVID-19. Overall study: Samples came from the United States, Italy and Spain, spanning acute and convalescent COVID-19. PBMCs, B-cell-depleted T cells, or T cells provided the cDNA or gDNA that made up the material.

As processed by the authors: It was from reference gene primer amplification that nucleated cell counts were estimated. Sequenced by immunoSEQ multiplex PCR; TCRdb stores in-frame clones only, minus some. The V and J calls and clone size come from that table; D and trimming were worked out from the DNA. The sample has roughly 250,000 clones, roughly 80% seen once. V was pared by 5 bases and J by 7 bases, with 11 bases of the junction left unmatched. Germline V CDR1 and CDR2: SGDLS, YYNGEE. CDR3 length equals 15 residues. This clonotype was sampled from a woman older than 75 with acute or convalescent COVID-19. The chain recombines TRBV9 with TRBJ2-1; 8 bases map to TRBD2. The sequenced sample consisted of peripheral blood. The DNA of the CDR3 is TGTGCCAGCAGTTATAGCGGGGTCGGGGGGAATGAGCAGTTCTTC. Its protein product is CASSYSGVGGNEQFF.